The 21 T cell receptor beta chains presented below share a single source sample, sequenced in a study of blood T cell repertoires in COVID-19. Assay used: immunoSEQ multiplex PCR; TCRdb lists only in-frame clones, some missing. The repertoire holds about 270,000 clones, with about 86% as singletons. The sample was peripheral blood. The receptors stem from a woman aged 55 to 70 with active or convalescent COVID-19.

The V call is TRBV18, the J call TRBJ1-2, with 8 bases identical to TRBD1. V lost 4 bases and J lost 4; bases outside the gene matches: 2. The length of the CDR3 is 13 residues. In germline, CDR1 is KGHSH, CDR2 LQKENI. The DNA for the CDR3 is TGTGCCAGCTCACGGGGACAGGCCTATGGCTACACCTTC. The encoded protein is CASSRGQAYGYTF. Full variable domain (rest looked up from reference TRBV18 and TRBJ1-2): NAGVMQNPRHLVRRRGQEARLRCSPMKGHSHVYWYRQLPEEGLKFMVYLQKENIIDESGMPKERFSAEFPKEGPSILRIQQVVRGDSAAYFCASSRGQAYGYTFGSGTRLTVV.

This chain links TRBV6-5 with TRBJ1-2, with D possibly matching TRBD1 (5 bases). This CDR3 is 15 amino acids long. The ends were cut back, 0 bases at V and 4 bases at J, with 12 bases in the middle. CDR1 is MNHEY and CDR2 is SVGAGI in the germline V gene. The CDR3 DNA sequence: TGTGCCAGCAGTTACTCCATTCAAAGGGGCTATGGCTACACCTTC. As protein: CASSYSIQRGYGYTF.

This chain links TRBV19 with TRBJ1-5; tentative D call: TRBD1 (5 bases). Trimming took 11 bases from V and 9 from J, leaving 23 bases between them. The CDR3 has 14 residues. Per the germline V gene, CDR1 is LNHDA and CDR2 is SQIVND (reference sequence). CDR3 sequence (DNA): TGTGCCGGAAGGACGGGAGGGGCCGAGGGGCCCCAGCATTTT. It codes for CAGRTGGAEGPQHF. The full variable domain, with the rest looked up from reference TRBV19 and TRBJ1-5, is DGGITQSPKYLFRKEGQNVTLSCEQNLNHDAMYWYRQDPGQGLRLIYYSQIVNDFQKGDIAEGYSVSREKKESFPLTVTSAQKNPTAFYLCAGRTGGAEGPQHFGDGTRLSIL.

The sample holds one count of this clone. This chain connects TRBV6-1 to TRBJ2-3; TRBD2 aligns across 8 bases. The germline gives CDR1 MNHNS, CDR2 SASEGT. V gave up 4 bases and J gave up 2 bases; unmatched junction bases: 8. The CDR3 is 16 amino acids. As DNA, the CDR3 is TGTGCCAGCAGTGTTCAAGGACTAGCTTTCACAGATACGCAGTATTTT. Its translation: CASSVQGLAFTDTQYF.

The chain carries TRBV19 and TRBJ2-7, with D tentatively TRBD2 (5 bases). Germline loops: CDR1 LNHDA, CDR2 SQIVND (reference sequence). The CDR3 length is 12 residues. The germline V and J ends were trimmed by 8 bases and 7 bases, with 15 bases remaining between them. CDR3 residues: CASSTPGREQYF. As DNA, the CDR3 is TGTGCCAGTTCAACCCCGGGAAGGGAGCAGTACTTC.

The rearrangement links TRBV19 to TRBJ1-1, with TRBD1 matching over 10 bases. CDR3 size: 17 residues. The germline V gene encodes CDR1 LNHDA and CDR2 SQIVND (reference sequence). With 7 bases clipped from V and 0 bases from J, the junction kept 11 bases outside the gene matches. CDR3 coding DNA: TGTGCCAGTACCGCGACAGGGGGCCAATTCCTGAACACTGAAGCTTTCTTT. Its protein product is CASTATGGQFLNTEAFF.

V usage is TRBV9 and J usage is TRBJ1-1; 8 positions match TRBD1. The V gene's germline CDR1 is SGDLS and CDR2 YYNGEE. V lost 0 bases and J lost 6; bases outside the gene matches: 7. This CDR3 has 15 amino acids. CDR3 sequence (DNA): TGTGCCAGCAGCGTAGGCAGGGGGCGGATTGCTGAAGCTTTCTTT. It specifies CASSVGRGRIAEAFF.

This chain joins TRBV9 and TRBJ1-1; the D is unclear. Germline CDR1 is SGDLS and CDR2 is YYNGEE. The CDR3 has 15 amino acids. Trimming took 0 bases from V and 5 from J, leaving 14 bases between them. The CDR3 DNA is TGTGCCAGCAGCGTAGTGAAGGGCTCGGGAACTGAAGCTTTCTTT. It specifies CASSVVKGSGTEAFF.

The gene calls are TRBV19 and TRBJ1-3; 9 nucleotides line up with TRBD1. The CDR3 runs 15 residues. V gave up 5 bases and J gave up 2 bases; unmatched junction bases: 4. The germline V gene has CDR1 LNHDA and CDR2 SQIVND (reference sequence). The chain's CDR3 is CASSATGGTGNTIYF. The CDR3 DNA reads TGTGCCAGTAGTGCCACAGGGGGCACTGGAAACACCATATATTTT.

The chain recombines TRBV10-3 with TRBJ1-2; 8 positions match TRBD1. This CDR3 has 13 residues. With V trimmed by 6 bases and J by 7 bases, 7 bases remained unmatched. Germline-derived CDR1 and CDR2 are ENHRY and SYGVKD. Here the CDR3 reads CAISVGQGGGYTF. As DNA, the CDR3 is TGTGCCATCAGCGTAGGACAGGGCGGTGGCTACACCTTC.

The chain combines TRBV3-1 (or the pseudogene TRBV3-2) with TRBJ2-7; no reliable D call. The germline V gene encodes CDR1 LGHDT and CDR2 YNNKEL (reference sequence). The CDR3 spans 14 residues. The V end was cut by 0 bases, the J end by 3 bases, with 9 bases between. CDR3 in DNA: TGTGCCAGCAGCCAAGACCTAAGCCACTACGAGCAGTACTTC. Amino acids: CASSQDLSHYEQYF.

This clone has just a few counts. V usage is TRBV7-2 and J usage is TRBJ2-1; weak D call: TRBD2 (6 bases). Trimming left V 3 bases short and J 10 bases short, with 19 bases between. The CDR3 spans 15 residues. From germline, CDR1 is SGHTA and CDR2 FQGNSA. The CDR3, as DNA: TGTGCCAGCAGCTTCAGTGGGACTCCCAGGGTGGAGCAGTTCTTC. Translated, it gives CASSFSGTPRVEQFF.

V and J are TRBV3-1 (or the pseudogene TRBV3-2) and TRBJ2-5; D unclear. Between the trimmed V and J ends, which lost 4 bases and 6 bases, there was a span of 6 bases. Germline V gene sequence: CDR1 LGHDT, CDR2 YNNKEL (reference sequence). The CDR3 runs to 11 residues. As DNA, the CDR3 is TGTGCCAGCAGCCTAGTCCAGACCCAGTACTTC. Protein sequence: CASSLVQTQYF.

The chain uses TRBV15 and TRBJ2-4; 11 nucleotides agree with TRBD2. CDR3 length equals 16 residues. J was trimmed by 3 bases and V by 3 bases; bases with no gene match: 4. Germline CDR1 reads LNHNV; CDR2 reads YYDKDF (reference sequence). The CDR3 region is CATSRETSGGKNIQYF. In DNA, the CDR3 is TGTGCCACCAGCAGGGAAACTAGCGGGGGCAAAAACATTCAGTACTTC.

The rearrangement joins TRBV5-4 to TRBJ2-5, with TRBD2 matching over 11 bases. V gave up 1 base and J gave up 0 bases; unmatched junction bases: 2. Germline assignment: CDR1 SGHNT and CDR2 YYREEE (reference sequence). The CDR3 covers 16 residues. The CDR3 spells CASSLRTSGYQETQYF. The CDR3 DNA follows: TGTGCCAGCAGCTTGAGGACTAGCGGGTACCAAGAGACCCAGTACTTC.

The table lists this clone with a few counts. The chain has TRBV20-1 and TRBJ1-2; D unclear. The germline V gene encodes CDR1 DFQATT and CDR2 SNEGSKA (reference sequence). The CDR3 sequence is 13 residues long. V was clipped by 3 bases and J by 4 bases, with 12 bases between them. DNA of the CDR3: TGCAGTGCTAGTGTTCGGGGTTTCTATGGCTACACCTTC. Residues: CSASVRGFYGYTF.

The chain employs TRBV2 and TRBJ1-5; 7 nucleotides match TRBD1. This CDR3 has 14 residues. CDR1 and CDR2 (germline): SNHLY, FYNNEI. V was pared by 7 bases and J by 6 bases, with 9 bases of the junction left unmatched. CDR3 sequence: CASTGQGDGQPQHF. In DNA, the CDR3 is TGTGCCAGCACCGGGCAGGGGGACGGTCAGCCCCAGCATTTT.

The chain recombines TRBV15 with TRBJ1-2; possible D gene TRBD1, 6 bases. Trimming shortened V by 4 bases and J by 5 bases, and 14 bases separated the two germline ends. The CDR3 consists of 14 residues. Germline assignment: CDR1 LNHNV and CDR2 YYDKDF (reference sequence). Here the CDR3 reads CATSIQGSGYGYTF. CDR3 nucleotides: TGTGCCACCAGCATTCAGGGGTCCGGGTATGGCTACACCTTC.

The V gene is TRBV4-3, the J gene TRBJ1-1; 7 nucleotides match TRBD1. The CDR3 length is 15 residues. CDR1 and CDR2 from the germline V gene are LGHNA and YSLEER. J was trimmed by 0 bases and V by 2 bases; bases with no gene match: 3. CDR3 bases: TGCGCCAGCAGCCAAAATGACAGGGTGAACACTGAAGCTTTCTTT. Translated, it gives CASSQNDRVNTEAFF.

This rearrangement joins TRBV6-5 to TRBJ1-2, with TRBD1 matching over 8 bases. CDR3 length equals 13 residues. Trimming removed 6 bases from V and 4 bases from J; junction bases left unmatched: 4. Germline lookup yields CDR1 MNHEY and CDR2 SVGAGI. This CDR3 reads CASRAGQGYGYTF. The CDR3 DNA sequence: TGTGCCAGCAGGGCTGGACAGGGCTATGGCTACACCTTC.

The chain recombines TRBV2 with TRBJ1-5; D is possibly TRBD1 (5 bases). The V gene's germline CDR1 is SNHLY and CDR2 FYNNEI. The length of the CDR3 is 12 residues. The V and J ends lost 5 bases and 5 bases respectively, with 7 bases between them. The CDR3 protein is CASSPGDQPQHF. The CDR3 DNA sequence: TGTGCCAGCAGTCCGGGGGATCAGCCCCAGCATTTT.